These 20 T cell receptor beta chains were sequenced from one sample in a study of tumor-infiltrating lymphocytes in oesophageal squamous cell carcinoma. In TCRdb, the PCR reads were re-called with MiXCR into one record per CDR3 protein. The data show some 10,000 distinct CDR3 sequences, with about 60% seen just once and around a quarter held by the top ten. Sequenced material: esophageal tumor tissue. The receptors shown here come from a female donor with esophageal squamous cell carcinoma.

This clonotype was observed once. The rearrangement links TRBV7-8 to TRBJ2-3; weak D call: TRBD2 (5 bases). The J call may be incorrect, as the DNA end agrees better with TRBJ2-7. Germline loops: CDR1 SGHVS, CDR2 FQNEAQ. The CDR3 is 13 amino acids. In DNA, the CDR3 is TGTGCCAGCAGCGCTACTAGGACGAATGAGCAGTACTTC. This encodes CASSATRTNEQYF.

This chain uses TRBV7-2 with TRBJ2-1; possibly TRBD2 for D (5 bases). The ends were cut back, 7 bases at V and 3 bases at J, with 19 bases in the middle. This CDR3 contains 16 residues. Germline V gene lookup returns CDR1 SGHTA and CDR2 FQGNSA. CDR3 region: CASTQKVGVGYNEQFF. The CDR3 DNA is TGTGCCAGCACCCAAAAGGTGGGAGTCGGCTACAATGAGCAGTTCTTC. Combining the CDR3 with reference TRBV7-2 and TRBJ2-1 gives the whole variable domain GAGVSQSPSNKVTEKGKDVELRCDPISGHTALYWYRQSLGQGLEFLIYFQGNSAPDKSGLPSDRFSAERTGGSVSTLTIQRTQQEDSAVYLCASTQKVGVGYNEQFFGPGTRLTVL.

In the case of this clonotype: One junction end disagrees with the germline gene, perhaps due to a read error. The genes are TRBV5-3 and TRBJ2-1; TRBD2 aligns across 12 bases. Being an ORF, TRBV5-3 has a function that is uncertain. The CDR3 covers 14 residues. The CDR3 DNA reads TGTGCCAGCAGCTTGACTAGCGGGAGCGGTGAGCAGTTCTTC. Encoded protein: CASSLTSGSGEQFF.

The sample holds many counts of this clonotype. This chain uses TRBV7-8 with TRBJ2-5, with 8 bases that match TRBD1. The ends lost 6 bases at V and 11 bases at J; junction bases unmatched: 11. CDR3 length equals 13 residues. Germline CDR1 reads SGHVS; CDR2 reads FQNEAQ. Here the CDR3 DNA reads TGTGCCAGCAGTTCGGACAGGGACGGTGAGCAGTACTTC. Its translation is CASSSDRDGEQYF.

The chain employs TRBV7-6 and TRBJ2-3; D is perhaps TRBD1 (6 bases). Germline V CDR1 and CDR2: SGHVS, FNYEAQ. The CDR3 has 15 residues. V was clipped by 2 bases and J by 2 bases, with 11 bases between them. The CDR3 is CASSLSGGATDTQYF. Written as DNA, the CDR3 is TGTGCCAGCAGCTTAAGTGGGGGCGCCACAGATACGCAGTATTTT.

For this clonotype: This sequence may be a read error, since a much larger clone differs from it by one base. The rearrangement uses TRBV6-8 and TRBJ2-1; 10 nucleotides match TRBD1. Judging by the DNA end, TRBJ2-7 fits better; the J call may be wrong. The germline V gene has CDR1 MNHGY and CDR2 SAAAGT. The CDR3 is 17 amino acids. CDR3 DNA: TGTGCCAGCAGTTACGACAGGGGGCACCGTCCCTACAATGAGCAGTACTTC. Translating it yields CASSYDRGHRPYNEQYF.

J is TRBJ1-2 and V is TRBV12-3 or TRBV12-4, with TRBD1 matching 8 bases. This CDR3 has 13 amino acids. Trimming took 2 bases from V and 8 from J; bases not matched to a gene: 4. The DNA for the CDR3 is TGTGCCAGCAGTTTACAGGGGGCTCTGGGCTACACCTTC. This translates into CASSLQGALGYTF.

The chain uses TRBV7-6 and TRBJ2-7, with TRBD1 identical over 9 bases. The CDR3 extends over 14 amino acids. Trimming at V came to 5 bases and at J to 2 bases, leaving 4 bases not matched to a gene. CDR1 is SGHVS, CDR2 FNYEAQ, per germline. The chain's CDR3 is CASSPRQGAYEQYF. The CDR3, as DNA: TGTGCCAGCAGCCCGCGACAGGGGGCCTACGAGCAGTACTTC.

The V gene is TRBV7-2, the J gene TRBJ2-3; D is undetermined. V gave up 0 bases and J gave up 2 bases, with 9 bases separating them. CDR1 and CDR2 (germline): SGHTA, FQGNSA. The CDR3 has 15 amino acids. The CDR3, as DNA: TGTGCCAGCAGCTTAGCCGGATCAGTCACAGATACGCAGTATTTT. It is translated as CASSLAGSVTDTQYF.

The genes are TRBV7-8 and TRBJ2-6; 9 nucleotides align to TRBD2. The end of the DNA is better explained by TRBJ2-1, so the J call may be wrong. This CDR3 contains 19 residues. The germline V gene has CDR1 SGHVS and CDR2 FQNEAQ. CDR3 region: CASSLFRVGERGRAGEQFF. The CDR3 nucleotides are TGTGCCAGCAGCTTATTCAGGGTTGGGGAGCGCGGGAGGGCCGGTGAGCAGTTCTTC.

The chain links TRBV7-3 to TRBJ1-1; TRBD1 might be the D (5 bases). This CDR3 has 13 residues. Germline assignment: CDR1 SGHTA and CDR2 FQGTGA. V was cut by 5 bases and J by 1 base, with 8 bases left in between. The CDR3 protein is CASSRGPNTEAFF. In DNA, the CDR3 is TGTGCCAGCAGCCGGGGACCGAACACTGAAGCTTTCTTT.

A word on this clonotype: At one end, the junction sequence differs from germline, possibly due to a read error. The V gene is TRBV7-6, the J gene TRBJ2-5, with unresolved D. The DNA end favors TRBJ2-1, so the J call may be wrong. This CDR3 is 13 amino acids long. Germline V lookup: CDR1 SGHVS, CDR2 FNYEAQ. The CDR3 bases are TGTGCTAGCAGCTTACGACCCGAGAATGAGCAGTTCTTC. Amino acids: CASSLRPENEQFF.

A remark on this clonotype: Its ends do not fully match the called genes, so a read error is possible. For the CDR3, the DNA is TGTGCTAGCAGCTTAGCGGGGTTCAATGAGCAGTTCTTC. Its protein is CASSLAGFNEQFF. V usage is TRBV7-6 and J usage is TRBJ2-1; 8 bases are a match to TRBD2. CDR3 size: 13 residues. Germline V gene data show CDR1 as SGHVS and CDR2 as FNYEAQ.

This chain joins TRBV7-2 and TRBJ1-1; no reliable D call. Germline CDR1 reads SGHTA; CDR2 reads FQGNSA. Trimming pared 6 bases from V and 1 base from J, leaving 9 bases between. The CDR3 has 13 residues. The CDR3 loop is CASRIGENTEAFF. The DNA of the CDR3 is TGTGCCAGCAGGATTGGGGAGAACACTGAAGCTTTCTTT. The variable domain in full, completed from reference TRBV7-2 and TRBJ1-1, reads GAGVSQSPSNKVTEKGKDVELRCDPISGHTALYWYRQSLGQGLEFLIYFQGNSAPDKSGLPSDRFSAERTGGSVSTLTIQRTQQEDSAVYLCASRIGENTEAFFGQGTRLTVV.

This clonotype was found a few times. The rearrangement uses TRBV7-2 and TRBJ2-1, with D possibly being TRBD2 (5 bases). Trimming cost V 1 base and J 5 bases, with 12 bases left between them. This CDR3 spans 15 amino acids. From germline, CDR1 is SGHTA and CDR2 FQGNSA. CDR3 amino acids: CASSLVWGADNEQFF. In DNA form, the CDR3 reads TGTGCCAGCAGCTTAGTATGGGGAGCCGACAATGAGCAGTTCTTC.

The table lists this clonotype with a few counts. This chain uses TRBV2 with TRBJ2-2; 7 bases match TRBD1. Germline V gene sequence: CDR1 SNHLY, CDR2 FYNNEI. The CDR3 runs to 15 residues. V was pared by 8 bases and J by 3 bases, with 9 bases of the junction left unmatched. The chain's CDR3 is CASSDPTGYTGELFF. The CDR3 nucleotides read TGTGCCAGCTCTGACCCGACAGGGTACACCGGGGAGCTGTTTTTT. The variable domain in full, completed from reference TRBV2 and TRBJ2-2, reads EPEVTQTPSHQVTQMGQEVILRCVPISNHLYFYWYRQILGQKVEFLVSFYNNEISEKSEIFDDQFSVERPDGSNFTLKIRSTKLEDSAMYFCASSDPTGYTGELFFGEGSRLTVL.

This clonotype was counted between two and nine times. The rearrangement links TRBV7-9 to TRBJ2-1, with 8 bases fitting TRBD2. The J call may be incorrect, as the DNA end agrees better with TRBJ2-5. The CDR3 length is 15 residues. Germline assignment: CDR1 SEHNR and CDR2 FQNEAQ (reference sequence). The CDR3 region is CASSFPGTRQETQYF. CDR3 sequence (DNA): TGTGCCAGCAGCTTCCCCGGGACTAGACAGGAGACCCAGTACTTC.

Ten or more counts support this clonotype. Since a much larger clone is just one base distant, this may be a read error. This sequence joins TRBV11-2 and TRBJ2-5; the D gene is possibly TRBD2 (6 bases). The CDR3 totals 16 residues. The V end was cut by 0 bases, the J end by 11 bases, with 22 bases between. CDR1 is SGHAT, CDR2 FQNNGV, per germline. In DNA form, the CDR3 reads TGTGCCAGCAGCTTAGACAGGGTTTTGGACTACAATGAGCAGTACTTC. Translating gives CASSLDRVLDYNEQYF.

The gene calls are TRBV7-3 and TRBJ2-3; a possible D gene is TRBD1 (6 bases). V lost 5 bases and J 2 bases, leaving 8 bases between the germline ends. This CDR3 is 13 amino acids long. Germline lookup yields CDR1 SGHTA and CDR2 FQGTGA. CDR3 nucleotides: TGTGCCAGCAGCACAGGGCCCACAGATACGCAGTATTTT. Translated: CASSTGPTDTQYF.

The chain is built from TRBV28 and TRBJ1-4; D uncertain. With 8 bases removed from V and 2 bases from J, the gap between germline ends came to 9 bases. Germline V gene data show CDR1 as MDHEN and CDR2 as SYDVKM. This CDR3 spans 13 amino acids. CDR3 DNA sequence: TGTGCCAGCGGGTATTCTACTAATGAAAAACTGTTTTTT. Its protein is CASGYSTNEKLFF.